The text below deals with one TCR beta chain. This sample is drawn from a study of cytomegalovirus exposure and HLA in healthy donors. Primers: 60 Vbeta forward and 13 Jbeta reverse. Clones were read by immunoSEQ multiplex PCR, and TCRdb kept only the in-frame ones, dropping some. The sample has about 180,000 clones, over 75% seen once. There are 12 residues in the CDR3. V was cut by 7 bases and J by 11 bases, with 15 bases left in between. Per the germline V gene, CDR1 is SGHTS and CDR2 is YDEGEE. Sequencing was carried out using PBMCs. This receptor was taken from a woman aged 50 to 60 in good health and CMV-seronegative. This chain links TRBV5-8 with TRBJ1-4; D might be TRBD1 (6 bases). The CDR3: CASAITGKKLFF. DNA for the CDR3: TGTGCCAGCGCTATTACAGGGAAGAAACTGTTTTTT.